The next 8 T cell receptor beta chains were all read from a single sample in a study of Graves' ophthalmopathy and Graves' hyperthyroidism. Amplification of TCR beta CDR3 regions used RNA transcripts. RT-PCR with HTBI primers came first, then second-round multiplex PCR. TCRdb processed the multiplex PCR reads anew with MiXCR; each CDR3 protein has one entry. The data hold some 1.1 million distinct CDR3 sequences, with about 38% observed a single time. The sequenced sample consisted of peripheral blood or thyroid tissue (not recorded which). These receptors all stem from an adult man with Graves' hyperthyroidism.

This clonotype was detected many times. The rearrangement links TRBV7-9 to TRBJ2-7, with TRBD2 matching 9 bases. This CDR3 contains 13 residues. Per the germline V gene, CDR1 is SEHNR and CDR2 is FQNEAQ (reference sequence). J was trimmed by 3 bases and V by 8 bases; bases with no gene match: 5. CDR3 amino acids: CASGGRAVYEQYF. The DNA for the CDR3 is TGTGCCAGCGGCGGGAGGGCCGTCTACGAGCAGTACTTC.

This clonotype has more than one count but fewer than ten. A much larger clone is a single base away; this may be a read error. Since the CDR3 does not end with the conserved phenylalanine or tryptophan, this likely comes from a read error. CDR3 coding DNA: TGCGCCAGCAGTGAAGTGGGAAACTCACCCCTCCACCTT. Amino acid sequence: CASSEVGNSPLHL. The chain recombines TRBV10-2 with TRBJ1-6, with D unclear. In germline, CDR1 is WSHSY, CDR2 SAAADI. V lost 3 bases, J lost 10 bases, and 10 bases lay in between. The CDR3 runs 13 residues.

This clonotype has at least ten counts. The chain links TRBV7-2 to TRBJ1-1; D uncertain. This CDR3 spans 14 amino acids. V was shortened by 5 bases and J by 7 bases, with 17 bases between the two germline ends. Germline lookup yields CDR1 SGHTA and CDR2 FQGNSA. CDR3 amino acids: CASSPPHSKLEAFF. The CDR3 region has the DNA TGTGCCAGCAGCCCCCCCCACTCCAAACTTGAAGCTTTCTTT.

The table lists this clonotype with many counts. CDR3 nucleotides: TGTGCCATATTAGCGGGAGAAGGCTCCTACGAGCAGTACTTC. It is translated as CAILAGEGSYEQYF. This chain joins TRBV10-3 and TRBJ2-7; 9 bases align to TRBD2. Germline V CDR1 and CDR2: ENHRY, SYGVKD. V lost 9 bases and J lost 0; bases outside the gene matches: 6. The CDR3 runs 14 residues.

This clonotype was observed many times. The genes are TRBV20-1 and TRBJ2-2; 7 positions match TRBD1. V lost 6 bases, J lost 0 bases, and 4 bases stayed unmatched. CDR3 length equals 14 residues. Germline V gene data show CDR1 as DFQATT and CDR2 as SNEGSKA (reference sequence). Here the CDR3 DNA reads TGCAGTGCAACCGGGACAGCGAACACCGGGGAGCTGTTTTTT. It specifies CSATGTANTGELFF.

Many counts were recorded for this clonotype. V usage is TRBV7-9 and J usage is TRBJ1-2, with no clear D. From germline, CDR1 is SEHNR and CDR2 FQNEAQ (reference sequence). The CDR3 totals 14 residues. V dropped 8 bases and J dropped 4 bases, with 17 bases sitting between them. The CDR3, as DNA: TGTGCCAGCGAGTCCAGTCGGCGGGGCTATGGCTACACCTTC. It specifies CASESSRRGYGYTF.

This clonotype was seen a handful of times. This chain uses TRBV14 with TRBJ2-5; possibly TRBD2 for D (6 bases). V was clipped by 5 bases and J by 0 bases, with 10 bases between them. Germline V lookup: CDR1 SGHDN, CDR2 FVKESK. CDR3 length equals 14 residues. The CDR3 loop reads CASSIRDYQETQYF. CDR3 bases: TGTGCCAGCAGCATCCGGGACTACCAAGAGACCCAGTACTTC.

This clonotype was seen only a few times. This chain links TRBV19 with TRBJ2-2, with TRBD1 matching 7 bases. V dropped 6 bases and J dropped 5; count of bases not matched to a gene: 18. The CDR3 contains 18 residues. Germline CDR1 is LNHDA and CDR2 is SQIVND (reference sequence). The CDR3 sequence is CASSKSPPTGAQTGELFF. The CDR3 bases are TGTGCCAGTAGCAAAAGCCCCCCCACAGGGGCGCAGACCGGGGAGCTGTTTTTT.